Below are 8 T cell receptor beta chains sequenced from a single sample in a study of cytomegalovirus exposure and HLA in healthy donors. PCR was performed using 60 Vbeta and 13 Jbeta primers. TCRdb keeps only in-frame clones here, not all; method: immunoSEQ multiplex PCR. Among tens of thousands of clones, 55% to 75% were seen once, and the ten largest hold 9.5% to 12%. Sequencing input: PBMCs. The receptor set was obtained from a woman aged 25 to 39 in good health and CMV-seronegative.

The genes are TRBV2 and TRBJ1-6, with D perhaps matching TRBD1 (5 bases). The CDR3 has 14 residues. Trimming pared 8 bases from V and 10 bases from J, leaving 18 bases between. Germline V gene sequence: CDR1 SNHLY, CDR2 FYNNEI. CDR3 sequence reads: CASLSPGHDSPLHF. For the CDR3, the DNA is TGTGCCAGCCTCTCCCCAGGGCATGACTCACCCCTCCACTTT.

The CDR3 coding sequence is TGTGCCTGGACAGGACAAAGCACAGATACGCAGTATTTT. Its protein product is CAWTGQSTDTQYF. The genes are TRBV30 and TRBJ2-3, with D perhaps matching TRBD1 (5 bases). Looked up from germline, CDR1 is GTSNPN and CDR2 is SVGIG (reference sequence). This CDR3 contains 13 residues. Trimming stripped 4 bases from V and 0 bases from J, with 8 bases between. The entire variable domain, with the rest obtained from reference TRBV30 and TRBJ2-3, is as follows: SQTIHQWPATLVQPVGSPLSLECTVEGTSNPNLYWYRQAAGRGLQLLFYSVGIGQISSEVPQNLSASRPQDRQFILSSKKLLLSDSGFYLCAWTGQSTDTQYFGPGTRLTVL.

The rearrangement uses TRBV27 and TRBJ1-1; the D gene is possibly TRBD1 (5 bases). The V gene's germline CDR1 is MNHEY and CDR2 SMNVEV (reference sequence). Trimming removed 3 bases at V and 1 base at J, with 18 bases between. The length of the CDR3 is 17 residues. The CDR3 region is CASSFVPPTAGNTEAFF. CDR3 DNA: TGTGCCAGCAGTTTTGTCCCACCGACAGCCGGGAACACTGAAGCTTTCTTT.

This chain uses TRBV7-9 with TRBJ2-3; D uncertain. CDR3 length equals 15 residues. Trimming shortened V by 5 bases and J by 4 bases, and 16 bases separated the two germline ends. The germline CDR1 and CDR2 sequences are SEHNR and FQNEAQ (reference sequence). The CDR3 bases are TGTGCCAGCAGCCCTTGGCTGCTGAGCGCAGATACGCAGTATTTT. This sequence encodes CASSPWLLSADTQYF. The variable domain in full, completed from reference TRBV7-9 and TRBJ2-3, reads DTGVSQNPRHKITKRGQNVTFRCDPISEHNRLYWYRQTLGQGPEFLTYFQNEAQLEKSRLLSDRFSAERPKGSFSTLEIQRTEQGDSAMYLCASSPWLLSADTQYFGPGTRLTVL.

This clone appeared once. This chain links TRBV7-3 with TRBJ1-2; a weak D match, TRBD1 (5 bases). The V gene's germline CDR1 is SGHTA and CDR2 FQGTGA. V was trimmed by 1 base and J by 3 bases, leaving 15 bases between them. The CDR3 runs to 16 residues. The CDR3 DNA reads as TGTGCCAGCAGCTTAAGGAGGGGCAGGGACTACTATGGCTACACCTTC. Amino acids: CASSLRRGRDYYGYTF.

This clone appeared a few times. The chain has TRBV6-5 and TRBJ1-1; 8 nucleotides agree with TRBD1. The CDR3 consists of 12 residues. V was pared by 2 bases and J by 8 bases, with 1 base of the junction left unmatched. CDR1 MNHEY and CDR2 SVGAGI come from the germline V gene. CDR3 nucleotides: TGTGCCAGCAGTTACGGGACAGGAGAAGCTTTCTTT. It codes for CASSYGTGEAFF.

This clone was counted only a few times. V and J are TRBV2 and TRBJ2-1; 8 positions match TRBD1. CDR3 length: 14 residues. Trimming at V came to 5 bases and at J to 5 bases, leaving 5 bases not matched to a gene. Germline CDR1 reads SNHLY; CDR2 reads FYNNEI. The CDR3 sequence is CASSRQGRDNEQFF. The CDR3 nucleotides read TGTGCCAGCAGTAGACAGGGGCGGGACAATGAGCAGTTCTTC.

This clone has a single count. V usage is TRBV7-9 and J usage is TRBJ1-1, with D hard to call. Germline-derived CDR1 and CDR2 are SEHNR and FQNEAQ (reference sequence). Trimming took 5 bases from V and 1 from J, leaving 11 bases between them. CDR3 size: 14 residues. The DNA of the CDR3 is TGTGCCAGCAGCCCCCCGACGGGGAACACTGAAGCTTTCTTT. Its translation is CASSPPTGNTEAFF.